This T cell receptor beta chain was obtained from a study of beta chain features in type 1 diabetes. Study conclusions and caveats: The naive, central memory and Treg TCRB repertoires looked more alike in patients than they did in healthy donors. All four CD4+ subsets from Type 1 diabetes patients carried moderately but significantly shorter TCRB CDR3s.

The length of the CDR3 is 14 residues. V gave up 6 bases and J gave up 3 bases, with 14 bases separating them. Germline loops: CDR1 LGHNT, CDR2 FRNRAP. A remark on this clone: Its antigen is unidentified.

The study reverse transcribed the entire isolated RNA, so it sequenced expressed TCRB transcripts. It was found that naive, central memory and regulatory T cell samples averaged approximately 3.9 million reads. The method was immunoSEQ multiplex PCR; TCRdb's version includes in-frame clones alone and lacks a portion of them. There are around 600,000 clones in the sample; over 10% occur only once, and around 0.12% lies in the top ten. The sample taken for sequencing was naive CD4+ T cells from blood. The chain is built from TRBV12-5 and TRBJ1-2; tentative D call: TRBD1 (5 bases). The sequence was collected from a man aged 25 to 40 with type 1 diabetes. CDR3: CASGPRGGDYGYTF. The CDR3 DNA reads as TGTGCTAGTGGCCCGCGGGGGGGTGACTATGGCTACACCTTC.